Listed below are T cell receptor beta chains from one sample, sequenced in a study of T cell repertoires in cytomegalovirus infection. MiXCR, run by TCRdb on the reads, gives a single entry per CDR3 protein. The table lists 600,000 to 800,000 distinct CDR3 sequences, 24% of them singletons. Sequencing was done on a sample of CD8+ T cells from PBMCs. These receptors originate from a human donor in good health (CMV status not recorded). Some clones in this sample may be carry-over from other donors' samples. Each CDR3 is given with its conserved first and last residue. Each record gives: J gene, V gene, D gene, clone size, CDR3 protein, CDR3 DNA. D genes are given only for firm matches. Expanded clones are given a class, and other clones once, few, many or no size at all.

J gene: TRBJ1-2; V gene: TRBV12-5; D gene: .; clone size: .; CDR3 protein: CASGFSQDTVEYGYTF; CDR3 DNA: TGTGCTAGTGGTTTCTCACAGGACACCGTTGAGTATGGCTACACCTTC
J gene: TRBJ2-1; V gene: TRBV6-5; D gene: .; clone size: .; CDR3 protein: CASSQSPGVWIYNEQFF; CDR3 DNA: TGTGCCAGCAGCCAATCTCCCGGGGTGTGGATTTACAATGAGCAGTTCTTC
J gene: TRBJ1-5; V gene: TRBV6-6; D gene: TRBD1; clone size: few; CDR3 protein: CASSYPDRVNQPQHF; CDR3 DNA: TGTGCCAGCAGTTACCCCGACAGGGTAAATCAGCCCCAGCATTTT
J gene: TRBJ2-3; V gene: TRBV20-1; D gene: .; clone size: few; CDR3 protein: CSAPRDTQYF; CDR3 DNA: TGCAGTGCCCCACGAGATACGCAGTATTTT
J gene: TRBJ2-2; V gene: TRBV7-8; D gene: .; clone size: few; CDR3 protein: CASSFRYNPDTGELFF; CDR3 DNA: TGTGCCAGCAGCTTTCGATACAACCCGGACACCGGGGAGCTGTTTTTT
J gene: TRBJ1-5; V gene: TRBV25-1; D gene: .; clone size: .; CDR3 protein: CASSARRVNQPQHF; CDR3 DNA: TGTGCCAGCAGTGCGCGGAGAGTTAATCAGCCCCAGCATTTT
J gene: TRBJ2-2; V gene: TRBV7-8; D gene: .; clone size: many; CDR3 protein: CAAGQVATGELFF; CDR3 DNA: TGTGCGGCGGGGCAGGTCGCCACCGGGGAGCTGTTTTTT
J gene: TRBJ2-7; V gene: TRBV4-1; D gene: .; clone size: few; CDR3 protein: CASSQVPQNYEQYF; CDR3 DNA: TGCGCCAGCAGCCAAGTCCCCCAGAACTACGAGCAGTACTTC
J gene: TRBJ1-1; V gene: TRBV6-6; D gene: .; clone size: .; CDR3 protein: CASSYLHTEEAFF; CDR3 DNA: TGTGCCAGCAGTTACCTCCATACGGAGGAAGCTTTCTTT
J gene: TRBJ2-1; V gene: TRBV12-3/TRBV12-4; D gene: TRBD2; clone size: few; CDR3 protein: CASSALAGDSYNEQFF; CDR3 DNA: TGTGCCAGCAGTGCACTAGCGGGGGACTCCTACAATGAGCAGTTCTTC
J gene: TRBJ1-6; V gene: TRBV2; D gene: .; clone size: few; CDR3 protein: CASSAGVWNSPLHF; CDR3 DNA: TGTGCCAGCAGTGCGGGGGTTTGGAATTCACCCCTCCACTTT
J gene: TRBJ2-5; V gene: TRBV3-1; D gene: .; clone size: .; CDR3 protein: CASSQETAQETQYF; CDR3 DNA: TGTGCCAGCAGCCAAGAGACTGCCCAAGAGACCCAGTACTTC
J gene: TRBJ1-1; V gene: TRBV9; D gene: .; clone size: .; CDR3 protein: CASSVVQMGLNTEAFF; CDR3 DNA: TGTGCCAGCAGCGTAGTTCAGATGGGGCTTAACACTGAAGCTTTCTTT
J gene: TRBJ2-3; V gene: TRBV27; D gene: .; clone size: .; CDR3 protein: CASSLSFSGGDTQYF; CDR3 DNA: TGTGCCAGCAGTTTATCCTTCTCTGGGGGAGATACGCAGTATTTT
J gene: TRBJ2-1; V gene: TRBV12-3/TRBV12-4; D gene: TRBD2; clone size: .; CDR3 protein: CASSLAGGLSEQFF; CDR3 DNA: TGTGCCAGCAGTTTGGCGGGGGGGCTCAGTGAGCAATTCTTC
J gene: TRBJ1-2; V gene: TRBV28; D gene: TRBD1; clone size: .; CDR3 protein: CANSSRDRIQFDYGYTF; CDR3 DNA: TGTGCCAACAGTTCCCGGGACAGGATCCAATTCGACTATGGCTACACCTTC
J gene: TRBJ2-1; V gene: TRBV5-4; D gene: .; clone size: .; CDR3 protein: CASSTGTQEQFF; CDR3 DNA: TGTGCCAGCAGCACCGGGACTCAGGAGCAGTTCTTC
J gene: TRBJ2-2; V gene: TRBV11-3; D gene: TRBD1; clone size: few; CDR3 protein: CASRHRDRGQAGELFF; CDR3 DNA: TGTGCCAGCAGACACCGGGACAGGGGGCAGGCCGGGGAGCTGTTTTTT
J gene: TRBJ2-1; V gene: TRBV7-8; D gene: .; clone size: many; CDR3 protein: CASSLDDYNEQFF; CDR3 DNA: TGTGCCAGCAGCTTAGACGACTACAATGAGCAGTTCTTC
J gene: TRBJ2-1; V gene: TRBV15; D gene: .; clone size: .; CDR3 protein: CATRTPNNEQFF; CDR3 DNA: TGTGCCACCAGGACCCCCAACAATGAGCAGTTCTTC
J gene: TRBJ2-1; V gene: TRBV18; D gene: .; clone size: few; CDR3 protein: CASSPPGINNEQFF; CDR3 DNA: TGTGCCAGCTCACCACCGGGAATTAACAATGAGCAGTTCTTC
J gene: TRBJ2-3; V gene: TRBV29-1; D gene: .; clone size: .; CDR3 protein: CSVEKQGITQYF; CDR3 DNA: TGCAGCGTTGAAAAGCAGGGGATAACGCAGTATTTT
J gene: TRBJ1-1; V gene: TRBV29-1; D gene: .; clone size: .; CDR3 protein: CSVLLGVNTEAFF; CDR3 DNA: TGCAGCGTTCTTCTTGGTGTGAACACTGAAGCTTTCTTT
J gene: TRBJ2-4; V gene: TRBV6-2/TRBV6-3; D gene: TRBD2; clone size: many; CDR3 protein: CASSYAGGGDIQYF; CDR3 DNA: TGTGCCAGCAGTTACGCCGGGGGAGGGGACATTCAGTACTTC
J gene: TRBJ2-1; V gene: TRBV4-1; D gene: TRBD2; clone size: few; CDR3 protein: CASSQAAGTYNEQFF; CDR3 DNA: TGCGCCAGCAGCCAAGCAGCGGGGACCTACAATGAGCAGTTCTTC
J gene: TRBJ1-4; V gene: TRBV7-2; D gene: .; clone size: many; CDR3 protein: CASRAEKLFF; CDR3 DNA: TGTGCCAGCAGGGCTGAAAAACTGTTTTTT
J gene: TRBJ2-1; V gene: TRBV7-6; D gene: TRBD2; clone size: many; CDR3 protein: CASSWERGGQNEQFF; CDR3 DNA: TGTGCCAGCAGTTGGGAGCGGGGGGGCCAAAATGAGCAGTTCTTC
J gene: TRBJ2-6; V gene: TRBV20-1; D gene: TRBD2; clone size: .; CDR3 protein: CSARDRSGGTSGANVLTF; CDR3 DNA: TGCAGTGCTAGAGATCGAAGCGGGGGGACCTCTGGGGCCAACGTCCTGACTTTC
J gene: TRBJ2-6; V gene: TRBV20-1; D gene: .; clone size: .; CDR3 protein: CSARTRDSGANVLTF; CDR3 DNA: TGCAGTGCTAGGACCCGGGACTCTGGGGCCAACGTCCTGACTTTC
J gene: TRBJ2-5; V gene: TRBV27; D gene: .; clone size: .; CDR3 protein: CASSLYFGQKEETQYF; CDR3 DNA: TGTGCCAGCAGTTTATATTTTGGACAGAAGGAAGAGACCCAGTACTTC
J gene: TRBJ2-7; V gene: TRBV10-3; D gene: .; clone size: once; CDR3 protein: CASGAVSSYEQYF; CDR3 DNA: TGTGCCAGTGGGGCGGTCAGCTCCTACGAGCAGTACTTC
J gene: TRBJ1-1; V gene: TRBV12-3/TRBV12-4; D gene: TRBD1; clone size: .; CDR3 protein: CASSFVPGQGFMNTEAFF; CDR3 DNA: TGTGCCAGCAGTTTCGTCCCCGGACAGGGATTCATGAACACTGAAGCTTTCTTT
J gene: TRBJ1-6; V gene: TRBV7-9; D gene: .; clone size: .; CDR3 protein: CASSSASLRDSPLHF; CDR3 DNA: TGTGCCAGCAGCTCTGCCAGTCTGAGGGATTCACCCCTCCACTTT
J gene: TRBJ2-3; V gene: TRBV20-1; D gene: .; clone size: few; CDR3 protein: CSARDLRDRESTDTQYF; CDR3 DNA: TGCAGTGCTAGAGATTTGCGGGACAGAGAAAGCACAGATACGCAGTATTTT
J gene: TRBJ1-1; V gene: TRBV5-6; D gene: .; clone size: few; CDR3 protein: CASSPGGGFVEAFF; CDR3 DNA: TGTGCCAGCAGCCCCGGGGGGGGGTTTGTTGAAGCTTTCTTT
J gene: TRBJ2-4; V gene: TRBV7-4; D gene: .; clone size: .; CDR3 protein: CASTNPEGEPIQYF; CDR3 DNA: TGTGCCAGCACCAACCCCGAGGGGGAACCCATTCAGTACTTC
J gene: TRBJ1-1; V gene: TRBV28; D gene: TRBD1; clone size: .; CDR3 protein: CASRTTGGPEAFF; CDR3 DNA: TGTGCCAGCAGGACCACAGGGGGCCCTGAAGCTTTCTTT
J gene: TRBJ2-3; V gene: TRBV4-2; D gene: TRBD2; clone size: few; CDR3 protein: CASSPIIRRGEDADTQYF; CDR3 DNA: TGTGCCAGCAGCCCCATAATTAGGCGGGGGGAAGACGCAGATACGCAGTATTTT
J gene: TRBJ2-2; V gene: TRBV25-1; D gene: .; clone size: few; CDR3 protein: CASSEGRSNTGELFF; CDR3 DNA: TGTGCCAGCAGTGAGGGACGCTCGAACACCGGGGAGCTGTTTTTT
J gene: TRBJ2-1; V gene: TRBV19; D gene: .; clone size: .; CDR3 protein: CASSDSTVTLGNEQFF; CDR3 DNA: TGTGCCAGTAGTGATTCAACAGTTACCTTGGGCAATGAGCAGTTCTTC
J gene: TRBJ1-5; V gene: TRBV10-2; D gene: TRBD1; clone size: few; CDR3 protein: CASKSDRNQPQHF; CDR3 DNA: TGCGCCAGCAAATCGGACAGGAATCAGCCCCAGCATTTT
J gene: TRBJ1-1; V gene: TRBV29-1; D gene: TRBD1; clone size: few; CDR3 protein: CSVVDRGGNTEAFF; CDR3 DNA: TGCAGCGTTGTGGACAGGGGTGGAAACACTGAAGCTTTCTTT
J gene: TRBJ1-5; V gene: TRBV19; D gene: .; clone size: .; CDR3 protein: CASSIEGSYSNQPQHF; CDR3 DNA: TGTGCCAGTAGTATAGAAGGGAGCTATAGCAATCAGCCCCAGCATTTT
J gene: TRBJ2-2; V gene: TRBV19; D gene: .; clone size: many; CDR3 protein: CASSELGHQAPNTGELFF; CDR3 DNA: TGTGCCAGTAGTGAATTGGGGCATCAGGCTCCGAACACCGGGGAGCTGTTTTTT
J gene: TRBJ2-3; V gene: TRBV6-2/TRBV6-3; D gene: .; clone size: .; CDR3 protein: CASSSTGRQYF; CDR3 DNA: TGTGCCAGCAGTTCAACGGGTAGGCAGTATTTT
J gene: TRBJ2-7; V gene: TRBV7-6; D gene: .; clone size: once; CDR3 protein: CASSGGAGTYEQYF; CDR3 DNA: TGTGCCAGCAGCGGAGGAGCGGGCACCTACGAGCAGTACTTT
J gene: TRBJ1-3; V gene: TRBV7-2; D gene: .; clone size: many; CDR3 protein: CASSLERGGNTIYF; CDR3 DNA: TGTGCCAGCAGCTTAGAACGAGGGGGAAACACCATATATTTT
J gene: TRBJ2-5; V gene: TRBV7-2; D gene: .; clone size: many; CDR3 protein: CASSLVTGREETQYF; CDR3 DNA: TGTGCCAGCAGCTTAGTGACAGGGAGGGAAGAGACCCAGTACTTC
J gene: TRBJ2-3; V gene: TRBV5-4; D gene: TRBD1; clone size: .; CDR3 protein: CASSFGGDSYF; CDR3 DNA: TGTGCCAGCAGCTTTGGTGGGGACAGTTATTTT
J gene: TRBJ2-1; V gene: TRBV5-1; D gene: TRBD1; clone size: few; CDR3 protein: CASSLSWGQGQEEQFF; CDR3 DNA: TGCGCCAGCAGCTTGAGTTGGGGACAGGGTCAAGAGGAGCAGTTCTTC